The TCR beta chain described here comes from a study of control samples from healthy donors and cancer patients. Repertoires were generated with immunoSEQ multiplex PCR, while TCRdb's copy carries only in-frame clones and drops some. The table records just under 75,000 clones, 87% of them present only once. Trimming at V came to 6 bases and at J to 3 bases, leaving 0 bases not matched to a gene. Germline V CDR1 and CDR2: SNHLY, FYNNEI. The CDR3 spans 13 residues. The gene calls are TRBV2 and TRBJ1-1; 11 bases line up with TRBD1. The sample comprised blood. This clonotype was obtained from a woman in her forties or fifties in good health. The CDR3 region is CASRGQGDTEAFF. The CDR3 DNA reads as TGTGCCAGCAGGGGACAGGGGGACACTGAAGCTTTCTTT. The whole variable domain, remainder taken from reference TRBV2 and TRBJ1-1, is EPEVTQTPSHQVTQMGQEVILRCVPISNHLYFYWYRQILGQKVEFLVSFYNNEISEKSEIFDDQFSVERPDGSNFTLKIRSTKLEDSAMYFCASRGQGDTEAFFGQGTRLTVV.